The TCR beta chain under discussion was sequenced for a study of blood T cell repertoires in COVID-19. Generated by immunoSEQ multiplex PCR, the TCRdb table keeps only in-frame clones and is missing some. The sample yields approximately 330,000 clones, around 86% seen once. Germline CDR1 and CDR2: SGHVS and FQNEAQ. The CDR3 has 14 amino acids. V shed 8 bases, J shed 0 bases, and the junction held 4 bases outside the gene matches. Participants came from about 24 US areas, aged roughly 18 to 89 years. The chain couples TRBV7-8 to TRBJ1-3; 7 nucleotides match TRBD1. The TCR originated in a woman between 40 and 50 years old with acute COVID-19. Sequencing input: PBMCs or T cells enriched from blood (not recorded which). The CDR3 loop is CASSGQDSGNTIYF. Here the CDR3 DNA reads TGTGCCAGCTCAGGACAGGACTCTGGAAACACCATATATTTT.